The 16 T cell receptor beta chains reported below all come from one sample, sequenced in a study of early T cells in non-severe SARS-CoV-2 infection. TCRdb passed the 5' RACE reads through MiXCR, listing each CDR3 protein once. The sample lists approximately 69,000 distinct CDR3 sequences; roughly 11% were seen once. This sample comprised whole blood, obtained at baseline. The origin of the receptors is an adult who was a healthcare worker with PCR-confirmed SARS-CoV-2 infection or an uninfected control (not recorded which).

V gene TRBV12-5 combines with J gene TRBJ2-7; no clear D gene. The CDR3 extends over 11 amino acids. CDR1 and CDR2 (germline): LGHNT, FRNRAP. The V end was cut by 6 bases, the J end by 4 bases, with 7 bases between. In nucleotides, the CDR3 is TGTGCTAGTGGGGCCGAGTACGAGCAGTACTTC. Translated: CASGAEYEQYF.

This clonotype was observed many times. The chain recombines TRBV11-2 with TRBJ2-1; D remains ambiguous. The germline gives CDR1 SGHAT, CDR2 FQNNGV. This CDR3 has 15 amino acids. Trimming left V 5 bases short and J 16 bases short, with 27 bases between. The CDR3 here is CASSLQPQPSTLAFF. CDR3 sequence (DNA): TGTGCCAGCAGCCTACAACCCCAACCTAGTACCCTGGCCTTCTTC. Complete variable domain (other parts from reference TRBV11-2 and TRBJ2-1): EAGVAQSPRYKIIEKRQSVAFWCNPISGHATLYWYQQILGQGPKLLIQFQNNGVVDDSQLPKDRFSAERLKGVDSTLKIQPAKLEDSAVYLCASSLQPQPSTLAFFGPGTRLTVL.

This clonotype appeared many times. V usage is TRBV11-2 and J usage is TRBJ2-2, with TRBD2 as a possible D gene (5 bases). The germline gives CDR1 SGHAT, CDR2 FQNNGV. With 6 bases removed from V and 1 base from J, the gap between germline ends came to 15 bases. The CDR3 spans 16 residues. This CDR3 reads CASRREGAVNTGELFF. CDR3 sequence (DNA): TGTGCCAGCAGACGGGAAGGAGCGGTGAACACCGGGGAGCTGTTTTTT. The complete variable domain, with remaining parts taken from reference TRBV11-2 and TRBJ2-2, reads EAGVAQSPRYKIIEKRQSVAFWCNPISGHATLYWYQQILGQGPKLLIQFQNNGVVDDSQLPKDRFSAERLKGVDSTLKIQPAKLEDSAVYLCASRREGAVNTGELFFGEGSRLTVL.

This clonotype showed up just a few times. V gene TRBV9 combines with J gene TRBJ2-3; D possibly matches TRBD1 or TRBD2 (5 bases each). This CDR3 is 16 amino acids long. Germline V gene data show CDR1 as SGDLS and CDR2 as YYNGEE. V dropped 0 bases and J dropped 5 bases, with 16 bases sitting between them. The CDR3 DNA is TGTGCCAGCAGCGTAGAGTGGTCGGGACGACTAGATACGCAGTATTTT. It specifies CASSVEWSGRLDTQYF.

As to this clonotype: One junction end disagrees with the germline gene, perhaps due to a read error. This chain connects TRBV5-6 to TRBJ2-3, with TRBD1 matching over 7 bases. The germline V gene encodes CDR1 SGHDT and CDR2 YYEEEE. There are 16 residues in the CDR3. The CDR3 loop reads CANSSELTGNTDTQYF. CDR3 nucleotide sequence: TGTGCCAACAGCTCCGAATTGACAGGGAACACAGATACGCAGTATTTT.

As regards this clonotype: A read error may be the cause here, since a much bigger clone is one base away. The chain has TRBV18 and TRBJ2-1, with 11 nucleotides matching TRBD2. Germline lookup yields CDR1 KGHSH and CDR2 LQKENI. V dropped 8 bases and J dropped 9; count of bases not matched to a gene: 6. The CDR3 covers 13 residues. CDR3 amino acids: CASLTSGMGEQFF. In DNA, the CDR3 is TGTGCCAGCCTGACTAGCGGGATGGGTGAGCAGTTCTTC.

This clonotype was detected many times. The chain carries TRBV12-3 or TRBV12-4 and TRBJ1-1; D unclear. This CDR3 is built from 11 residues. The V end lost 8 bases, the J end lost 0 bases, and 4 bases lay between the germline ends. CDR3 sequence reads: CASVMNTEAFF. The CDR3 DNA reads as TGTGCCAGCGTCATGAACACTGAAGCTTTCTTT.

This clonotype has just a few counts. The CDR3 coding sequence is TGTGCCAGCAGCCCTAACAACGCGCCTACAGATACGCAGTATTTT. Translating gives CASSPNNAPTDTQYF. The chain uses TRBV12-3 or TRBV12-4 and TRBJ2-3; D is unresolved. V dropped 6 bases and J dropped 3 bases, with 16 bases sitting between them. CDR3 length: 15 amino acids.

The table lists this clonotype with a few counts. V and J are TRBV12-5 and TRBJ2-5; TRBD1 aligns across 7 bases. The CDR3 spans 14 residues. Germline assignment: CDR1 LGHNT and CDR2 FRNRAP. V lost 6 bases, J lost 6 bases, and 10 bases stayed unmatched. CDR3 DNA: TGTGCTAGTGGCCTGACAGGGCGGGTGAAGACCCAGTACTTC. It yields the protein CASGLTGRVKTQYF.

This chain joins TRBV7-8 and TRBJ2-3; weak D call: TRBD1 (5 bases). Germline loops: CDR1 SGHVS, CDR2 FQNEAQ. The CDR3 runs to 15 residues. V was cut by 2 bases and J by 1 base, with 10 bases left in between. The CDR3, as DNA: TGTGCCAGCAGCTTAAACCGCAGGGGCACAGATACGCAGTATTTT. Translated, it gives CASSLNRRGTDTQYF.

The V gene is TRBV7-2, the J gene TRBJ1-3; no clear D gene. Per the germline V gene, CDR1 is SGHTA and CDR2 is FQGNSA. V was cut by 5 bases and J by 5 bases, with 19 bases left in between. The length of the CDR3 is 16 residues. The DNA of the CDR3 is TGTGCCAGCAGCCCACGCGCATGGGGTGAGCGAAACACCATATATTTT. Its protein is CASSPRAWGERNTIYF. The whole variable domain, filled in from reference TRBV7-2 and TRBJ1-3, reads GAGVSQSPSNKVTEKGKDVELRCDPISGHTALYWYRQSLGQGLEFLIYFQGNSAPDKSGLPSDRFSAERTGGSVSTLTIQRTQQEDSAVYLCASSPRAWGERNTIYFGEGSWLTVV.

This clonotype occurred many times. This chain's CDR3 is CASSKTAVDYGYTF. The CDR3 coding sequence is TGTGCCAGCAGTAAGACAGCCGTTGACTATGGCTACACCTTC. The chain uses TRBV6-6 and TRBJ1-2, with D possibly being TRBD1 (5 bases). Per the germline V gene, CDR1 is MNHNY and CDR2 is SVGAGI (reference sequence). V lost 5 bases to trimming and J lost 3 bases, with 13 bases between them. This CDR3 is 14 amino acids long.

The chain links TRBV3-1 to TRBJ1-3; weak D call: TRBD1 (6 bases). V dropped 6 bases and J dropped 4 bases, with 16 bases sitting between them. Germline V gene lookup returns CDR1 LGHDT and CDR2 YNNKEL (reference sequence). The CDR3 has 15 amino acids. CDR3 residues: CASSQQGRSGNTIYF. The DNA of the CDR3 is TGTGCCAGCAGTCAACAGGGACGGTCGGGAAACACCATATATTTT.

This chain joins TRBV20-1 and TRBJ2-1; D is possibly TRBD1 (5 bases). Germline loops: CDR1 DFQATT, CDR2 SNEGSKA (reference sequence). The length of the CDR3 is 13 residues. With 3 bases removed from V and 3 bases from J, the gap between germline ends came to 9 bases. CDR3 loop: CSARGRVYNEQFF. CDR3 nucleotides: TGCAGTGCTAGGGGCAGGGTCTACAATGAGCAGTTCTTC.

This clonotype has at least ten counts. The chain carries TRBV5-1 and TRBJ2-7, with 7 bases lining up with TRBD1. J gave up 1 base and V 2 bases, and 6 bases lay outside the gene matches. The V gene's germline CDR1 is SGHRS and CDR2 YFSETQ. The CDR3 totals 15 residues. As DNA, the CDR3 is TGCGCCAGCAGCTTATCAGGGGGAAAGTCCTACGAGCAGTACTTC. Its protein product is CASSLSGGKSYEQYF.

This clonotype was detected many times. The chain joins TRBV7-2 to TRBJ2-5, with 10 bases that match TRBD2. Trimming at V came to 5 bases and at J to 2 bases, leaving 5 bases not matched to a gene. The CDR3 consists of 15 residues. Germline CDR1 reads SGHTA; CDR2 reads FQGNSA. The CDR3 protein is CASSLLAGSQETQYF. The CDR3 DNA reads TGTGCCAGCAGCCTACTAGCGGGGTCTCAAGAGACCCAGTACTTC.